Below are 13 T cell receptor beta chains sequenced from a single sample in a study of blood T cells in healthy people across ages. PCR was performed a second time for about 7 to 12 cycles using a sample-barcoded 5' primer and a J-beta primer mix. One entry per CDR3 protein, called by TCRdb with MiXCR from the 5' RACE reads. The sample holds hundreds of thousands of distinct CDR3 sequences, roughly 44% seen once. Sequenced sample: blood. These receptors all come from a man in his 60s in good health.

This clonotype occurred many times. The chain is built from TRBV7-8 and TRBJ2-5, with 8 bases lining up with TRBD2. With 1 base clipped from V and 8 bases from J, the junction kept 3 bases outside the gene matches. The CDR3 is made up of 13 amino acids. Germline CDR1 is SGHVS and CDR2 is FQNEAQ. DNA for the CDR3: TGTGCCAGCAGCTTAGGGAGCGGGGGCACCCAGTACTTC. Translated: CASSLGSGGTQYF. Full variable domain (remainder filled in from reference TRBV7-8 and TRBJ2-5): GAGVSQSPRYKVAKRGQDVALRCDPISGHVSLFWYQQALGQGPEFLTYFQNEAQLDKSGLPSDRFFAERPEGSVSTLKIQRTQQEDSAVYLCASSLGSGGTQYFGPGTRLLVL.

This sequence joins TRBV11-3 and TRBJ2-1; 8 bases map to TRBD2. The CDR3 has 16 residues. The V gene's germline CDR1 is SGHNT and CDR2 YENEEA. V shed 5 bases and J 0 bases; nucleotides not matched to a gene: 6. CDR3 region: CASSLGRGASYNEQFF. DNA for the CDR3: TGTGCCAGCAGCCTGGGGCGGGGGGCCTCCTACAATGAGCAGTTCTTC.

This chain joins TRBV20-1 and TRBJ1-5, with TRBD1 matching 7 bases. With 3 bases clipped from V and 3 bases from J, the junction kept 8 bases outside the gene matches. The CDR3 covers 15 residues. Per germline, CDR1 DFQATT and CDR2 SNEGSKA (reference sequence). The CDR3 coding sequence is TGCAGTGCTAGGACTGGGACAGCATACAATCAGCCCCAGCATTTT. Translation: CSARTGTAYNQPQHF.

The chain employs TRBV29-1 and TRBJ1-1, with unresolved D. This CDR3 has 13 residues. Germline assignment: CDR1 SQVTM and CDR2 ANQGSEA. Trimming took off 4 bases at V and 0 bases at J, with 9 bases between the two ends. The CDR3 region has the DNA TGCAGCGTTGTACCGAGCATGAACACTGAAGCTTTCTTT. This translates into CSVVPSMNTEAFF.

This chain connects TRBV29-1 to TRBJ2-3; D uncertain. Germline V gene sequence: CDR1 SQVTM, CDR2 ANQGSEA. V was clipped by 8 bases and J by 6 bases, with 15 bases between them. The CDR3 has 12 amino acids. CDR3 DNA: TGCAGCTCCCGAACCGTGGGCGATACGCAGTATTTT. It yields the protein CSSRTVGDTQYF.

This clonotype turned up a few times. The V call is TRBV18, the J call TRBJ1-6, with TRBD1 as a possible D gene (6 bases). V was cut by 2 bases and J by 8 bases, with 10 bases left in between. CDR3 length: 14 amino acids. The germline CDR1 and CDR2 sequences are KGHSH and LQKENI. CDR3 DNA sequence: TGTGCCAGCTCACCAACAGGGAGTCATTCACCCCTCCACTTT. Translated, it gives CASSPTGSHSPLHF.

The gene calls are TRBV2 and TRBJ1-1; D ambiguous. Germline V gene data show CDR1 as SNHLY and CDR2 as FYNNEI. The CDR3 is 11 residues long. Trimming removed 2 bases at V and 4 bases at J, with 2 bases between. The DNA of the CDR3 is TGTGCCAGCAGTGAACTCACTGAAGCTTTCTTT. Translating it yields CASSELTEAFF.

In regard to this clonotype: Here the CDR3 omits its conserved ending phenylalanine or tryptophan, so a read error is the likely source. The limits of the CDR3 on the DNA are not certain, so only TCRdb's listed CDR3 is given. CDR3: CSARGVPGHSIVLDTEPFV. This chain connects TRBV20-1 to TRBJ1-1; TRBD1 is taken as the D call from the table, unchecked against the DNA. Germline CDR1 DFQATT, CDR2 SNEGSKA (reference sequence). The CDR3 length equals 19 residues, ends included.

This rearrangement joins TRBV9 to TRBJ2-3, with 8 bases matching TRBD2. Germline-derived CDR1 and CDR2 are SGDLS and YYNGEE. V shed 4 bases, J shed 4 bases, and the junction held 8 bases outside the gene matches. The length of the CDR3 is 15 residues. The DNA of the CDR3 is TGTGCCAGCAGCACGCGGGGGGATGTGGCAGATACGCAGTATTTT. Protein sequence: CASSTRGDVADTQYF.

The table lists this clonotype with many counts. CDR3 DNA: TGTGCCATCAGTGAGTCTGTTATGGGGGACTACGAGCAGTACTTC. Translated: CAISESVMGDYEQYF. The chain employs TRBV10-3 and TRBJ2-7; either TRBD1 or TRBD2 may fit D (5 bases each). With 0 bases removed from V and 3 bases from J, the gap between germline ends came to 12 bases. Looked up from germline, CDR1 is ENHRY and CDR2 is SYGVKD. The CDR3 covers 15 residues.

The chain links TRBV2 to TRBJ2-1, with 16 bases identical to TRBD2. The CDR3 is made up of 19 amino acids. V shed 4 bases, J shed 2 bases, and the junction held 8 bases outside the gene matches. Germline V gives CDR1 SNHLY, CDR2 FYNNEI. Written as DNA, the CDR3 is TGTGCCAGCAGTGCATCGACCGGGACTAGCGGGGGGGCCTACAATGAGCAGTTCTTC. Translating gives CASSASTGTSGGAYNEQFF.

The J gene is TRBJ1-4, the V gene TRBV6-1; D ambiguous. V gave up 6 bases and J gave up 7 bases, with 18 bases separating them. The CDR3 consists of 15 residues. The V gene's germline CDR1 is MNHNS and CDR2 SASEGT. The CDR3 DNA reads TGTGCCAGCAGGGAGACTGCAGGCGGGATTGAAAAACTGTTTTTT. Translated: CASRETAGGIEKLFF.

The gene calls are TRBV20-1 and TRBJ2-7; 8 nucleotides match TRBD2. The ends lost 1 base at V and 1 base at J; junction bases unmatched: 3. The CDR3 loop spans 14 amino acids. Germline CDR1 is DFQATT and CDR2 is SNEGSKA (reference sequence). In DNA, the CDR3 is TGCAGTGCTAGAGTAGCGGGGTATTCCTACGAGCAGTACTTC. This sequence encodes CSARVAGYSYEQYF.